Shown below are 2 T cell receptor beta chains from a single sample sequenced in a study of blood T cell repertoires in COVID-19. The repertoire was sequenced with immunoSEQ multiplex PCR; TCRdb's copy has only in-frame clones and lacks some. The data show 250,000 to 300,000 clones, more than 70% seen once. Sample: peripheral blood. The receptor set was obtained from a woman aged 25 to 45 with COVID-19, enrolled during active disease.

The chain uses TRBV24-1 and TRBJ2-3; tentative D call: TRBD2 (6 bases). Trimming cost V 12 bases and J 0 bases, with 12 bases left between them. The CDR3 has 13 residues. The V gene's germline CDR1 is KGHDR and CDR2 SFDVKD. For the CDR3, the DNA is TGTGCCGCCTCTAGCGATAGCACAGATACGCAGTATTTT. Translated, it gives CAASSDSTDTQYF.

The rearrangement uses TRBV5-6 and TRBJ2-1, with 9 nucleotides matching TRBD2. J was trimmed by 1 base and V by 1 base; bases with no gene match: 6. Germline V gene sequence: CDR1 SGHDT, CDR2 YYEEEE. The CDR3 covers 17 residues. The chain's CDR3 is CASSLRLAGWSYNEQFF. CDR3 coding DNA: TGTGCCAGCAGCTTGCGGCTAGCGGGATGGTCCTACAATGAGCAGTTCTTC. The full variable domain, completed using reference TRBV5-6 and TRBJ2-1, is DAGVTQSPTHLIKTRGQQVTLRCSPKSGHDTVSWYQQALGQGPQFIFQYYEEEERQRGNFPDRFSGHQFPNYSSELNVNALLLGDSALYLCASSLRLAGWSYNEQFFGPGTRLTVL.